A selection of T cell receptor beta chains follows, all from one sample in a study of blood T cell repertoires in COVID-19. Repertoires were generated with immunoSEQ multiplex PCR, while TCRdb's copy carries only in-frame clones and drops some. The data hold roughly 200,000 clones, with around 80% observed a single time. The specimen sequenced was peripheral blood. The receptors were sampled from a woman between 40 and 55 years old with COVID-19, enrolled during active disease. Both conserved end residues are part of each CDR3. D genes are given only for firm matches. Expanded clones are given a class, and other clones once, few, many or no size at all.

clone_size j_call v_call cdr3_length d_call cdr3_nt cdr3_aa
few TRBJ2-1 TRBV5-1 15 TRBD2 TGCGCCAGCAGCCTTACTAGCGGGACCTACAATGAGCAGTTCTTC CASSLTSGTYNEQFF
- TRBJ1-6 TRBV5-1 17 - TGCGCCAGCAGCTTGGTGGTGGGGGCAAACTCTAATTCACCCCTCCACTTT CASSLVVGANSNSPLHF
- TRBJ2-7 TRBV27 13 - TGTGCCAGCACCTCGTGGGCGTCGAGCGAGCAGTACTTC CASTSWASSEQYF
- TRBJ1-6 TRBV10-2 14 - TGCGCCAGCAGGGAACAGGGCACTAATTCACCCCTCCACTTT CASREQGTNSPLHF
- TRBJ2-1 TRBV28 12 - TGTGCCAGCAGGGAGGCCCACAATGAGCAGTTCTTC CASREAHNEQFF
- TRBJ2-1 TRBV4-2 15 TRBD2 TGTGCCAGCAGCCACCCAGCGGGGGGGCGCGATGAGCAGTTCTTC CASSHPAGGRDEQFF
- TRBJ2-7 TRBV4-2 17 TRBD2 TGTGCCAGCAGCCTGGGGACTAGCGGGAGGGAGTCCTACGAGCAGTACTTC CASSLGTSGRESYEQYF
- TRBJ1-1 TRBV28 16 - TGTGCCAGCAGTTTACCCCACGGAGTTATGAACACTGAAGCTTTCTTT CASSLPHGVMNTEAFF
- TRBJ1-1 TRBV9 12 - TGTGCCAGCAGCGTAGGGGGGGCTGAAGCTTTCTTT CASSVGGAEAFF
- TRBJ1-3 TRBV5-1 12 - TGCGCCAGCAGCGGAGTAGGTGACACCATATATTTT CASSGVGDTIYF
- TRBJ1-3 TRBV28 14 TRBD1 TGTGCCAGCAGTTTAGACAGGGTCGGAAACACCATATATTTT CASSLDRVGNTIYF
- TRBJ1-1 TRBV7-2 16 - TGTGCCAGCAGCTTAGCCTCCCTCGGAGGAAACACTGAAGCTTTCTTT CASSLASLGGNTEAFF
- TRBJ2-7 TRBV29-1 13 - TGCAGCGTAGCACCCTCCCTCGACCACAGGCAGTACTTC CSVAPSLDHRQYF
once TRBJ2-7 TRBV4-1 15 - TGCGCCAGCAGCCAAGAGCGGGGTCGGGCCTACGAGCAGTACTTC CASSQERGRAYEQYF
- TRBJ1-5 TRBV2 17 TRBD1 TGTGCCAGCGAAAGGGGACAGGGAGGTTATAGCAATCAGCCCCAGCATTTT CASERGQGGYSNQPQHF
- TRBJ2-4 TRBV2 16 - TGTGCCAGCAGTGAAGTTTGGTGGGGGGGCGTGGACATTCAGTACTTC CASSEVWWGGVDIQYF
- TRBJ2-1 TRBV24-1 16 - TGTGCCACCAGTGATCAGGGGTCGCCCTCCTACAATGAGCAGTTCTTC CATSDQGSPSYNEQFF
once TRBJ1-2 TRBV27 12 - TGTGCCAGCGGTAGAGGGATCTATGGCTACACCTTC CASGRGIYGYTF
- TRBJ1-2 TRBV9 13 - TGTGCCAGCGCAGGGTTCTACAACTATGGCTACACCTTC CASAGFYNYGYTF
- TRBJ2-5 TRBV29-1 12 - TGCAGCGTTGAGGGGGACACGGGGACCCAGTACTTC CSVEGDTGTQYF
- TRBJ2-2 TRBV5-6 15 TRBD1 TGTGCCAGCGGGCGACAGGGGTCGAACACCGGGGAGCTGTTTTTT CASGRQGSNTGELFF
few TRBJ2-7 TRBV27 16 TRBD2 TGTGCCAGCAGTTCCCCCGGATTTAGCGGGAGGCCCTCTGAATACTTC CASSSPGFSGRPSEYF
- TRBJ2-7 TRBV15 15 - TGTGCCACCAGCAGAGATCAAACCAGAGGGTCCGAGCAGTACTTC CATSRDQTRGSEQYF
- TRBJ1-2 TRBV9 14 TRBD1 TGTGCCAGCAGAACCAGGGGGCGCAACTATGGCTACACCTTC CASRTRGRNYGYTF
- TRBJ1-2 TRBV7-9 15 - TGTGCCAGCAGCCCCCACCGACAGAGGAACTATGGCTACACCTTC CASSPHRQRNYGYTF
once TRBJ1-2 TRBV4-1 14 - TGCGCCAGCAGCCAAGCGTCGGGGTGGAATGGCTACACCTTC CASSQASGWNGYTF
- TRBJ2-1 TRBV19 13 TRBD1 TGTGCCAGTAGTAGGGCAGGGGGTCGTGAGCAGTTCTTC CASSRAGGREQFF
- TRBJ1-2 TRBV27 13 - TGTGCCAGCAGTTTTCTGTCGGCAGGTGGCTACACCTTC CASSFLSAGGYTF
- TRBJ1-5 TRBV9 15 - TGTGCCAGCAGCGTAGGGGCCGGGGGATGGGCGCCCCAGCATTTT CASSVGAGGWAPQHF
- TRBJ2-1 TRBV12-3/TRBV12-4 12 - TGTGCCAGCAGTACACAGGTTAATGAGCAGTTCTTC CASSTQVNEQFF
- TRBJ1-2 TRBV5-5 15 - TGTGCCAGCAGCTTGGTGGAAGGGGAGGCCTATGGCTACACCTTC CASSLVEGEAYGYTF
- TRBJ1-2 TRBV13 13 TRBD1 TGTGCCAGCAGCACCGACAGGGACTATGGCTACACCTTC CASSTDRDYGYTF
- TRBJ1-2 TRBV11-2 13 TRBD1 TGTGCCAGCAGCTTAGGGGGACAGGGGCCCCCTTACTTC CASSLGGQGPPYF
- TRBJ2-1 TRBV11-3 13 TRBD2 TGTGCCAGCTCCGAGCGGGAGTCCGATGAGCAGTTCTTC CASSERESDEQFF
- TRBJ2-5 TRBV7-9 14 - TGTGCCAGCAGCCCGATCAGGGACCAAGAGACCCAGTACTTC CASSPIRDQETQYF
- TRBJ2-2 TRBV28 16 - TGTGCCAGCAGTTTACGGGCAGGCCCGGGGACCGGGGAGCTGTTTTTT CASSLRAGPGTGELFF
- TRBJ2-1 TRBV10-1 13 TRBD2 TGCGCCAGCGGGGGACTAGCTGGCGGTGAGCAGTTCTTC CASGGLAGGEQFF
- TRBJ2-4 TRBV6-4 13 - TGTGCCAGCAGCGCAGGATTACAAAACATTCAGTACTTC CASSAGLQNIQYF
- TRBJ1-2 TRBV6-1 15 TRBD1 TGTGCCAGCAGTGAACTCAGGACAGGGATGAATGGCTACACCTTC CASSELRTGMNGYTF
- TRBJ1-2 TRBV19 12 TRBD1 TGTGCCAGTAGATACAGGGGAGATGGCTACACCTTC CASRYRGDGYTF
- TRBJ1-1 TRBV19 15 - TGTGCCAGTACGAACAGTGGAGGCGTAAACACTGAAGCTTTCTTT CASTNSGGVNTEAFF
once TRBJ1-5 TRBV6-5 15 TRBD1 TGTGCCAGCAGTTCTACACAGGGGAAGGGTCAGCCCCAGCATTTT CASSSTQGKGQPQHF
- TRBJ2-1 TRBV7-2 14 TRBD2 TGTGCCAGCAGCTTAAAAGCGGGGCCTTATGAGCAGTTCTTC CASSLKAGPYEQFF
- TRBJ1-2 TRBV6-5 15 TRBD1 TGTGCCAGCAGTTCAATAGGGACAGCGCGCGATGGCTACACCTTC CASSSIGTARDGYTF
few TRBJ2-7 TRBV5-1 15 TRBD1 TGCGCCAGCAGCTTGGCTTGGGACAGGGTCTACGAGCAGTACTTC CASSLAWDRVYEQYF
- TRBJ2-7 TRBV9 14 - TGTGCCAGCAGCGTAGATCAATCGGGCTACGAGCAGTACTTC CASSVDQSGYEQYF
- TRBJ1-1 TRBV6-5 16 TRBD1 TGTGCCAGCAGTTACTCGAGTTGGCAGGGGGCCACTGAAGCTTTCTTT CASSYSSWQGATEAFF
- TRBJ2-6 TRBV19 16 TRBD2 TGTGCCAGTAGGTTAGCGGGAGCTAATGGGGCCAACGTCCTGACTTTC CASRLAGANGANVLTF